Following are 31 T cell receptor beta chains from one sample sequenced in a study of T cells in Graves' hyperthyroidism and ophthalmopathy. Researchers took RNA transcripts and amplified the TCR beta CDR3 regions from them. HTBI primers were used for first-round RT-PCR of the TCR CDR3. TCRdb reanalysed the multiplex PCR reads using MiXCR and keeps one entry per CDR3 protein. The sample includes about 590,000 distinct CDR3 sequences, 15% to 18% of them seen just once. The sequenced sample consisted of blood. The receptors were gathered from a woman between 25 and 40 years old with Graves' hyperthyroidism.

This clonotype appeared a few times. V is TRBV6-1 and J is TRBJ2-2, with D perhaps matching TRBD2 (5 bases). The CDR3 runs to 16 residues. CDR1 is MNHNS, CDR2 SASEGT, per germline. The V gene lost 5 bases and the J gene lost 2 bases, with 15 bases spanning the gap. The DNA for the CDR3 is TGTGCCAGCAGTTTAATTGGACTGGTTAACACCGGGGAGCTGTTTTTT. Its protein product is CASSLIGLVNTGELFF.

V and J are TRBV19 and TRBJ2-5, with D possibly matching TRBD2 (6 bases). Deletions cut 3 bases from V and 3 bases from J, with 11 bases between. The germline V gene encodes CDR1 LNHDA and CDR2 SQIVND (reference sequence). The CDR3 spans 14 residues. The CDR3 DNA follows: TGTGCCAGTAGTATTGGGAGACTAGAAGAGACCCAGTACTTC. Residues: CASSIGRLEETQYF.

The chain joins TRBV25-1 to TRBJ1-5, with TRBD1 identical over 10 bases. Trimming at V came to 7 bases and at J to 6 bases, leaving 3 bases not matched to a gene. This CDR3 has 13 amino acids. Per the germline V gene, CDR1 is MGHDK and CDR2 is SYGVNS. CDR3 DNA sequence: TGTGCCAGCACGACAGGGGGCCCTCAGCCCCAGCATTTT. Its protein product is CASTTGGPQPQHF.

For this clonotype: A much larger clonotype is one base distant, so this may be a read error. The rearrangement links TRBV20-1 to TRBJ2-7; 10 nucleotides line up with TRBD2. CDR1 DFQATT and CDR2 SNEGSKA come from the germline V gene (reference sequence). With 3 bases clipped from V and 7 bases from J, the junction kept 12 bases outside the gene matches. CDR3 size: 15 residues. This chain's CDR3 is CSASPLASGRYEQYF. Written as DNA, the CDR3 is TGCAGTGCTAGTCCGCTTGCTAGCGGGAGATATGAGCAGTACTTC.

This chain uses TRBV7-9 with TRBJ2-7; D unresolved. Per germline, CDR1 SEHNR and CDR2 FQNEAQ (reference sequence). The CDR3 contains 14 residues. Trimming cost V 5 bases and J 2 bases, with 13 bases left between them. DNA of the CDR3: TGTGCCAGCAGCACGGACGTCCAGGCCTACGAGCAGTACTTC. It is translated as CASSTDVQAYEQYF.

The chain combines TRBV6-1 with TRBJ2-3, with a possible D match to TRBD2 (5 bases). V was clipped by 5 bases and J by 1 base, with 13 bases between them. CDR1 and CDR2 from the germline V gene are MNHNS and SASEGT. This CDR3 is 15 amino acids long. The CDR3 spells CASSSPGSGTDTQYF. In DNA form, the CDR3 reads TGTGCCAGCAGTTCGCCGGGTAGCGGCACAGATACGCAGTATTTT.

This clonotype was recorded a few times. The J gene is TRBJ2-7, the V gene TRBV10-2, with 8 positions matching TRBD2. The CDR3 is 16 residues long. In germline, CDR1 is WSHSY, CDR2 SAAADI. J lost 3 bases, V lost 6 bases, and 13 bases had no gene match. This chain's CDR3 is CASSPRERELSYEQYF. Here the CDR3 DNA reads TGCGCCAGCAGCCCTAGGGAGCGGGAGTTAAGCTACGAGCAGTACTTC.

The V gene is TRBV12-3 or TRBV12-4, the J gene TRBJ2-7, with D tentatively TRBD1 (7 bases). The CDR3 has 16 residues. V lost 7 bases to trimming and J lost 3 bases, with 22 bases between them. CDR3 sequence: CASTLGSGGGNYEQYF. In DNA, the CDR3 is TGTGCCAGCACTCTTGGCTCTGGAGGGGGCAACTACGAGCAGTACTTC.

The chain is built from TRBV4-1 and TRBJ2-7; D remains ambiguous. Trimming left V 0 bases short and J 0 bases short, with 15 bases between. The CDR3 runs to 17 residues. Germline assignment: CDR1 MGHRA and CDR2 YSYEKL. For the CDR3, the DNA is TGCGCCAGCAGCCAAGATCGCCGTGGCACCCGCTCCTACGAGCAGTACTTC. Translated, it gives CASSQDRRGTRSYEQYF.

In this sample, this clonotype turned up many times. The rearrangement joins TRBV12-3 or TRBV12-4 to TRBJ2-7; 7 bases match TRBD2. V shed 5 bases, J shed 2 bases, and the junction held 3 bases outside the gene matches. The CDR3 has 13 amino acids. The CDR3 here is CASSTSDPYEQYF. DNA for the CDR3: TGTGCCAGCAGTACTAGCGATCCCTACGAGCAGTACTTC.

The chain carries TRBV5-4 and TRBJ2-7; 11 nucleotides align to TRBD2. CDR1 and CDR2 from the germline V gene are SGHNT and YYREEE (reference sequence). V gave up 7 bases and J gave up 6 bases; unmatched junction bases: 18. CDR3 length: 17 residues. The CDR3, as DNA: TGTGCCAGCGGGGCCGGGACTAGCGGTCGAGACATAGGCGAGCAGTACTTC. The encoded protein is CASGAGTSGRDIGEQYF.

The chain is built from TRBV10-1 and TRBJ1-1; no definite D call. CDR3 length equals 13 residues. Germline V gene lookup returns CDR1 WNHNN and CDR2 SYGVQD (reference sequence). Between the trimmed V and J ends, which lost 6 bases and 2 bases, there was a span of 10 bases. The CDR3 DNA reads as TGCGCCAGCAGCGACGGTGATAACACTGAAGCTTTCTTT. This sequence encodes CASSDGDNTEAFF.

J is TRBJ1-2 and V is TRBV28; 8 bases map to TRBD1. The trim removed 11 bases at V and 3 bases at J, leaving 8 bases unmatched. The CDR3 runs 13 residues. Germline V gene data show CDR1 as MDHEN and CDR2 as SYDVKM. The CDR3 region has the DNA TGTGCCGCAAGGGACAGGCCGTACTATGGCTACACCTTC. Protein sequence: CAARDRPYYGYTF.

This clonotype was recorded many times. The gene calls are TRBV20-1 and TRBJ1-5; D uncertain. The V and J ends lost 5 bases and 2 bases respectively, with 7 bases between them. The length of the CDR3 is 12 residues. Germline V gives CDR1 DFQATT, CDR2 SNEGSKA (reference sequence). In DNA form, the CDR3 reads TGCAGTGCTTCTGACGGCAATCAGCCCCAGCATTTT. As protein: CSASDGNQPQHF.

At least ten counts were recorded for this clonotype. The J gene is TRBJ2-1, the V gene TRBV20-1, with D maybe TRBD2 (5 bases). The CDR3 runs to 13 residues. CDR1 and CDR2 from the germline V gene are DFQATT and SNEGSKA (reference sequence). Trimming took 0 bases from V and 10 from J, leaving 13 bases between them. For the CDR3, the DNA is TGCAGTGCTAGAGATTTGGGGAGCAGGGAGCAGTTCTTC. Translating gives CSARDLGSREQFF.

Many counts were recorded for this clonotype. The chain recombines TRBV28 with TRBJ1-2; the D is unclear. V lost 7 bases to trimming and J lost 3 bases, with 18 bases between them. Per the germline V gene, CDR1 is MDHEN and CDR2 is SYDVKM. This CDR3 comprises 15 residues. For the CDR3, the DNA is TGTGCCAGCACCCCGACCCAGCCAGGCGACTATGGCTACACCTTC. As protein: CASTPTQPGDYGYTF.

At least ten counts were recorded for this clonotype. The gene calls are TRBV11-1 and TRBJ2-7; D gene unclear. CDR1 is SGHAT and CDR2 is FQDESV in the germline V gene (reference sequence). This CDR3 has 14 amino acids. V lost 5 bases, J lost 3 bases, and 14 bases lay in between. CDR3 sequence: CASSRREHVYEQYF. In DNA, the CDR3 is TGTGCCAGCAGCCGCCGAGAACACGTCTACGAGCAGTACTTC. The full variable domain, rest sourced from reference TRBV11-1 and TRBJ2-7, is EAEVAQSPRYKITEKSQAVAFWCDPISGHATLYWYRQILGQGPELLVQFQDESVVDDSQLPKDRFSAERLKGVDSTLKIQPAELGDSAMYLCASSRREHVYEQYFGPGTRLTVT.

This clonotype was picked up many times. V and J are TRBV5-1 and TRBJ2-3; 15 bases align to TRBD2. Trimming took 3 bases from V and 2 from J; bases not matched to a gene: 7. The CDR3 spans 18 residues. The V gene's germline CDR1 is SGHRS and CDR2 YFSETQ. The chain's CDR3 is CASSSAGTSGRYTDTQYF. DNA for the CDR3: TGCGCCAGCAGCTCTGCCGGGACTAGCGGGAGGTACACAGATACGCAGTATTTT.

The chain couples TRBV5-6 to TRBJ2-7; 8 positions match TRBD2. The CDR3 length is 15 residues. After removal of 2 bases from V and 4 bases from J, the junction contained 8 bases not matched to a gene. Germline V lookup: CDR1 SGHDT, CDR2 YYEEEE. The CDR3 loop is CASSFYSGGVYEQYF. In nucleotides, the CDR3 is TGTGCCAGCAGCTTTTATTCGGGAGGGGTATACGAGCAGTACTTC.

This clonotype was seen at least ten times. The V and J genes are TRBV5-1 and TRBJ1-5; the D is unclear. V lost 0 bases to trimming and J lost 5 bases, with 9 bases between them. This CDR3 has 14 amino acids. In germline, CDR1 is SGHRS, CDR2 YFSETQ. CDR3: CASSLGEIDQPQHF. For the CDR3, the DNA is TGCGCCAGCAGCTTGGGGGAAATCGATCAGCCCCAGCATTTT.

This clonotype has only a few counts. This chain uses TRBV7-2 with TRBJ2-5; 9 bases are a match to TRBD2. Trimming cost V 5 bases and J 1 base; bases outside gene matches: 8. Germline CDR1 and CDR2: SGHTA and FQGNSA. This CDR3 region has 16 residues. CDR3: CASSPAGTSRQETQYF. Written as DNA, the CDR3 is TGTGCCAGCAGCCCAGCTGGGACTAGCCGCCAAGAGACCCAGTACTTC.

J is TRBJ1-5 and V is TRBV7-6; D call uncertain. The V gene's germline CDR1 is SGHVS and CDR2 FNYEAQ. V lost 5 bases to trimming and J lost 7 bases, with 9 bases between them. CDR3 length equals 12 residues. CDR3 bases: TGTGCCAGCAGCCACCTAGGGCAGCCCCAGCATTTT. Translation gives CASSHLGQPQHF.

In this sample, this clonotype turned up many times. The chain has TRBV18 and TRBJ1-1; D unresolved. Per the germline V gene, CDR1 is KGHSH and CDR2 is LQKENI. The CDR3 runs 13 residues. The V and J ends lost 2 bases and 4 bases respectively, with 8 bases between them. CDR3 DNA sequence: TGTGCCAGCTCACCATCTCAGTTCACTGAAGCTTTCTTT. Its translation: CASSPSQFTEAFF.

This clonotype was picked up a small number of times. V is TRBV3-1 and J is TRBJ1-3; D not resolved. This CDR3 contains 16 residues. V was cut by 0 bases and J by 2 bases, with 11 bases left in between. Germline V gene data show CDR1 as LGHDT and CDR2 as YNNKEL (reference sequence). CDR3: CASSQERGLAGNTIYF. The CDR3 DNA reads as TGTGCCAGCAGCCAAGAACGGGGATTAGCTGGAAACACCATATATTTT.

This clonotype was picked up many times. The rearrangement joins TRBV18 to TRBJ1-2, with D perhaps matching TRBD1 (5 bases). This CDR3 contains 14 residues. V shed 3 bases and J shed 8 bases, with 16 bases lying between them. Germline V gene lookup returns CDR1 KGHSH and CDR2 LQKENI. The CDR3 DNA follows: TGTGCCAGCTCACCTTCTAGGGGAGGGGAAGGCTACACCTTC. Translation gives CASSPSRGGEGYTF.

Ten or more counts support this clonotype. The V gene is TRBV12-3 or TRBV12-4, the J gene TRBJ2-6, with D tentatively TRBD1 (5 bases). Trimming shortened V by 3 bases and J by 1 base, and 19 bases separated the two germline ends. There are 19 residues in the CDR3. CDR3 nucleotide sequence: TGTGCCAGCAGTTTGTTTGTGCGCAGGGTGGGGTCTGGGGCCAACGTCCTGACTTTC. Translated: CASSLFVRRVGSGANVLTF.

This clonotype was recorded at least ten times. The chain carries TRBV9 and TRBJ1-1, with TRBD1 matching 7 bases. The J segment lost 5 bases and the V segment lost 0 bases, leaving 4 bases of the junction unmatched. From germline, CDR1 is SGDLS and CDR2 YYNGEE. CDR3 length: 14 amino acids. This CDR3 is CASSVDRGPTEAFF. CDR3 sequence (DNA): TGTGCCAGCAGCGTAGACAGGGGTCCTACTGAAGCTTTCTTT.

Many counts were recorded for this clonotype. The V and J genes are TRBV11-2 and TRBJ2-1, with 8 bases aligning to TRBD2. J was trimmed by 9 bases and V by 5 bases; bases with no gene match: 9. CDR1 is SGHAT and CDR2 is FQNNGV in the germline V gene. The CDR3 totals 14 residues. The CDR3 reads CASSTGLGFPEQFF. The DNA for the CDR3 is TGTGCCAGCAGCACGGGACTAGGGTTCCCTGAGCAGTTCTTC.

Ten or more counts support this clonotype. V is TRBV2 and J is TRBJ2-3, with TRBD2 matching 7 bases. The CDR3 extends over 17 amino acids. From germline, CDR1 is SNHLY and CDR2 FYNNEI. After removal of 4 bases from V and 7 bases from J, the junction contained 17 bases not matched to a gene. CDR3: CASSVGLAEWAVHTQYF. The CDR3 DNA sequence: TGTGCCAGCAGTGTCGGTCTAGCGGAGTGGGCAGTACATACGCAGTATTTT.

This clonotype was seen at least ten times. CDR3 in DNA: TGTGCCAGCAGTTTATTGTTCGCGGGTTCCTACTACAATGAGCAGTTCTTC. This encodes CASSLLFAGSYYNEQFF. The J gene is TRBJ2-1, the V gene TRBV28; possible D gene TRBD2, 5 bases. This CDR3 spans 17 amino acids. The germline V gene has CDR1 MDHEN and CDR2 SYDVKM. Trimming removed 1 base at V and 3 bases at J, with 16 bases between.

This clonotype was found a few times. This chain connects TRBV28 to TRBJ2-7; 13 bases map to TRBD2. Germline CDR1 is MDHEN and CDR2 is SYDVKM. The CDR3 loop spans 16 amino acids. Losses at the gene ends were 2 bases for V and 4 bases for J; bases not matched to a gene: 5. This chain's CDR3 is CASSLAGLAGVYEQYF. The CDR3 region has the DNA TGTGCCAGCAGTTTAGCCGGACTAGCGGGAGTTTACGAGCAGTACTTC.